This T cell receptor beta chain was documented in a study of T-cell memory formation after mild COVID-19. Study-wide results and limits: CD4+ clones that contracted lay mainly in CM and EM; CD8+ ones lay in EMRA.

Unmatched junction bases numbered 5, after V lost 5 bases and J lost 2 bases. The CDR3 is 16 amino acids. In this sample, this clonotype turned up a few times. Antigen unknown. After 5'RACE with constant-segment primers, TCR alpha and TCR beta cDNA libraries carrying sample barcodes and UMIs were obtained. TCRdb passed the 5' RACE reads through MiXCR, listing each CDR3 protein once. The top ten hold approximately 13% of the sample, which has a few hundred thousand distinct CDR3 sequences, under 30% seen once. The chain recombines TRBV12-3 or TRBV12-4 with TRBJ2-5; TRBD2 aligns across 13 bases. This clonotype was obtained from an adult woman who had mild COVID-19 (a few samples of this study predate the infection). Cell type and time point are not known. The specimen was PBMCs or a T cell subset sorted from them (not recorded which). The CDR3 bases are TGTGCCAGCAGTGGCGGGACTAGCGGGATACAAGAGACCCAGTACTTC. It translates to CASSGGTSGIQETQYF.